Shown below are 21 T cell receptor beta chains from a single sample sequenced in a study of shared clonotypes between healthy human individuals. Terminally differentiated effector memory CD45RA+ cells were left out of the naive CD8 fraction, which was CD45RO-negative and positively selected for CCR7. Some clones are missing from TCRdb's copy, which holds only in-frame ones; the method was immunoSEQ multiplex PCR. Counted here are about 1,800,000 clones, roughly 94% occurring once; the ten biggest clones make up 1.2%. Material: naive CD8+ T cells sorted from blood. These receptor sequences come from a man between 18 and 35 years old in good health.

The rearrangement uses TRBV10-1 and TRBJ2-4; 7 bases align to TRBD1. This CDR3 is 13 amino acids long. Germline CDR1 is WNHNN and CDR2 is SYGVQD (reference sequence). Trimming took 3 bases from V and 10 from J; bases not matched to a gene: 6. The CDR3 coding sequence is TGCGCCAGCAGTGAATTGAACAGGGGTATTCAGTACTTC. It specifies CASSELNRGIQYF.

The V gene is TRBV18, the J gene TRBJ2-3; 8 bases map to TRBD2. J lost 1 base, V lost 3 bases, and 6 bases had no gene match. CDR3 length equals 16 residues. The germline gives CDR1 KGHSH, CDR2 LQKENI. CDR3 in DNA: TGTGCCAGCTCACCTCCTCGCGGGGGGTGCACAGATACGCAGTATTTT. This translates into CASSPPRGGCTDTQYF. Full variable domain (remainder filled in from reference TRBV18 and TRBJ2-3): NAGVMQNPRHLVRRRGQEARLRCSPMKGHSHVYWYRQLPEEGLKFMVYLQKENIIDESGMPKERFSAEFPKEGPSILRIQQVVRGDSAAYFCASSPPRGGCTDTQYFGPGTRLTVL.

This chain uses TRBV7-9 with TRBJ2-3, with TRBD2 identical over 7 bases. This CDR3 region has 16 residues. The V segment lost 0 bases and the J segment 5 bases; nucleotides outside the gene matches: 8. The germline CDR1 and CDR2 sequences are SEHNR and FQNEAQ (reference sequence). CDR3 amino acids: CASSLAGAGEVDTQYF. The CDR3 DNA sequence: TGTGCCAGCAGCTTAGCAGGCGCGGGGGAGGTAGATACGCAGTATTTT.

The chain couples TRBV19 to TRBJ1-5, with D hard to call. Trimming left V 3 bases short and J 6 bases short, with 12 bases between. CDR1 LNHDA and CDR2 SQIVND come from the germline V gene (reference sequence). The CDR3 totals 14 residues. The CDR3 loop is CASSISGTGQPQHF. CDR3 nucleotides: TGTGCCAGTAGTATTTCTGGTACCGGTCAGCCCCAGCATTTT.

The chain recombines TRBV4-3 with TRBJ1-1; possibly TRBD1 for D (6 bases). Germline V gene sequence: CDR1 LGHNA, CDR2 YSLEER. Trimming cost V 2 bases and J 1 base, with 8 bases left between them. The CDR3 contains 14 residues. The DNA of the CDR3 is TGCGCCAGCAGCCAACTAGGGGGGAACACTGAAGCTTTCTTT. Protein sequence: CASSQLGGNTEAFF.

The genes are TRBV29-1 and TRBJ2-6; 7 nucleotides agree with TRBD1. The germline V gene has CDR1 SQVTM and CDR2 ANQGSEA. With V trimmed by 1 base and J by 0 bases, 3 bases remained unmatched. CDR3 size: 16 residues. CDR3 nucleotide sequence: TGCAGCGTTGAAGGGGACAGTTACTCTGGGGCCAACGTCCTGACTTTC. This encodes CSVEGDSYSGANVLTF. The full variable domain, its missing parts supplied by reference TRBV29-1 and TRBJ2-6, is SAVISQKPSRDICQRGTSLTIQCQVDSQVTMMFWYRQQPGQSLTLIATANQGSEATYESGFVIDKFPISRPNLTFSTLTVSNMSPEDSSIYLCSVEGDSYSGANVLTFGAGSRLTVL.

To note about this clone: Other DNA variants within this sample encode the same CDR3. The chain recombines TRBV6-5 with TRBJ2-7; no clear D. CDR3 length: 14 amino acids. Trimming took 2 bases from V and 2 from J, leaving 10 bases between them. The germline V gene has CDR1 MNHEY and CDR2 SVGAGI. The CDR3 nucleotides read TGTGCCAGCAGTTACGAGGCCGGAACCTACGAGCAGTACTTC. Amino acid sequence: CASSYEAGTYEQYF.

V is TRBV6-5 and J is TRBJ2-2, with 9 bases lining up with TRBD1. The CDR3 consists of 15 residues. Per germline, CDR1 MNHEY and CDR2 SVGAGI. With V trimmed by 2 bases and J by 6 bases, 4 bases remained unmatched. In DNA form, the CDR3 reads TGTGCCAGCAGTTACGGGACAGGGTTCGCCGGGGAGCTGTTTTTT. Translating gives CASSYGTGFAGELFF.

The chain recombines TRBV4-3 with TRBJ2-1; D may be TRBD2 (6 bases). CDR1 LGHNA and CDR2 YSLEER come from the germline V gene. The germline V and J ends were trimmed by 0 bases and 6 bases, with 15 bases remaining between them. The length of the CDR3 is 16 residues. The DNA for the CDR3 is TGCGCCAGCAGCCAAGAGGTGGCGGGACTCCTCAATGAGCAGTTCTTC. It codes for CASSQEVAGLLNEQFF.

The CDR3 loop reads CSVAGTVNTDTQYF. In DNA, the CDR3 is TGCAGCGTTGCGGGGACAGTCAACACAGATACGCAGTATTTT. The rearrangement links TRBV29-1 to TRBJ2-3; 7 nucleotides line up with TRBD1. Germline CDR1 is SQVTM and CDR2 is ANQGSEA. V shed 4 bases, J shed 2 bases, and the junction held 6 bases outside the gene matches. This CDR3 spans 14 amino acids.

This rearrangement joins TRBV13 to TRBJ2-5; 9 nucleotides line up with TRBD2. This CDR3 contains 16 residues. V shed 5 bases, J shed 4 bases, and the junction held 11 bases outside the gene matches. Looked up from germline, CDR1 is PRHDT and CDR2 is FYEKMQ (reference sequence). Here the CDR3 reads CASSRGGDRPLETQYF. The DNA of the CDR3 is TGTGCCAGCAGCCGCGGGGGGGATCGGCCACTAGAGACCCAGTACTTC.

The chain combines TRBV4-1 with TRBJ2-1; the D is unclear. V dropped 3 bases and J dropped 10 bases, with 13 bases sitting between them. The V gene's germline CDR1 is MGHRA and CDR2 YSYEKL. CDR3 size: 13 residues. Here the CDR3 reads CASSHAFEEEQFF. CDR3 in DNA: TGCGCCAGCAGCCACGCTTTTGAGGAGGAGCAGTTCTTC.

To note about this clone: This same CDR3 is encoded by further DNA sequences in the sample. The V call is TRBV27, the J call TRBJ1-2; D is unclear. V lost 6 bases, J lost 4 bases, and 9 bases lay in between. From germline, CDR1 is MNHEY and CDR2 SMNVEV (reference sequence). The CDR3 is 12 residues long. DNA for the CDR3: TGTGCCAGCAGCTCCGGCGGCTATGGCTACACCTTC. It translates to CASSSGGYGYTF.

Details on this clone: Distinct nucleotide sequences in the sample also encode this CDR3. The CDR3 reads CASSQTPGQAYEQYF. CDR3 DNA: TGCGCCAGCAGCCAGACTCCGGGACAGGCTTACGAGCAGTACTTC. The genes are TRBV4-1 and TRBJ2-7; TRBD1 aligns across 8 bases. The germline V gene has CDR1 MGHRA and CDR2 YSYEKL. The CDR3 has 15 amino acids. V gave up 3 bases and J gave up 4 bases; unmatched junction bases: 8.

This chain joins TRBV11-2 and TRBJ2-2; D might be TRBD2 (6 bases). There are 17 residues in the CDR3. With 1 base removed from V and 7 bases from J, the gap between germline ends came to 19 bases. Per the germline V gene, CDR1 is SGHAT and CDR2 is FQNNGV. CDR3 protein: CASSLVRREITGGELFF. In DNA form, the CDR3 reads TGTGCCAGCAGCTTAGTGCGTCGGGAGATTACGGGCGGGGAGCTGTTTTTT.

This chain connects TRBV18 to TRBJ1-5; no firm D call. CDR3 length: 12 amino acids. Looked up from germline, CDR1 is KGHSH and CDR2 is LQKENI. Trimming removed 3 bases at V and 3 bases at J, with 3 bases between. CDR3 coding DNA: TGTGCCAGCTCACCCGACAATCAGCCCCAGCATTTT. Translating gives CASSPDNQPQHF.

This clone was observed a single time. The gene calls are TRBV21-1 and TRBJ1-1. TRBV21-1 counts as a pseudogene. The CDR3 has 15 amino acids. In DNA, the CDR3 is TGTGCCAGCAGCAAACTCATGAGTAATGGAGGTAAAGCTTTCTTT. This translates into CASSKLMSNGGKAFF.

V is TRBV6-5 and J is TRBJ2-7; a possible D gene is TRBD2 (6 bases). The CDR3 is 15 residues long. Germline values: CDR1 MNHEY, CDR2 SVGAGI. Trimming cost V 2 bases and J 3 bases, with 14 bases left between them. The CDR3 region has the DNA TGTGCCAGCAGTTACGAATTTGGGGGGATCTACGAGCAGTACTTC. Translated, it gives CASSYEFGGIYEQYF.

The chain recombines TRBV11-3 with TRBJ2-1, with 11 positions matching TRBD1. There are 16 residues in the CDR3. Germline V gene data show CDR1 as SGHNT and CDR2 as YENEEA. J was trimmed by 3 bases and V by 4 bases; bases with no gene match: 5. CDR3 residues: CASSSRTGGNYNEQFF. For the CDR3, the DNA is TGTGCCAGCAGCTCCCGGACAGGGGGCAACTACAATGAGCAGTTCTTC.

The V call is TRBV27, the J call TRBJ2-1; TRBD2 agrees at 14 bases. The CDR3 loop spans 16 amino acids. Trimming removed 6 bases from V and 8 bases from J; junction bases left unmatched: 9. Germline assignment: CDR1 MNHEY and CDR2 SMNVEV (reference sequence). CDR3 sequence reads: CASSRLAGGPSDEQFF. The CDR3 nucleotides are TGTGCCAGCAGCCGACTAGCGGGGGGGCCTAGTGATGAGCAGTTCTTC.

This clone has just one count. The chain has TRBV6-6 and TRBJ1-1, with a possible D match to TRBD1 (6 bases). There are 16 residues in the CDR3. Deletions cut 5 bases from V and 4 bases from J, with 20 bases between. The germline CDR1 and CDR2 sequences are MNHNY and SVGAGI (reference sequence). CDR3 residues: CASSTPLPGAVTEAFF. CDR3 coding DNA: TGTGCCAGCAGTACCCCCCTCCCGGGGGCGGTCACTGAAGCTTTCTTT.